The 23 T cell receptor beta chains given below trace back to one sample, sequenced in a study of identical twins. TCRdb re-called the 5' RACE reads with MiXCR, one entry per CDR3 protein. The sample carries about 520,000 distinct CDR3 sequences, less than 25% recorded once. These same records also appear under a second study, on T cells expressing NK-cell markers.

The sample consisted of CD4+ T cells sorted from blood. The receptors derive from a woman aged 18-29 years in good health.

The gene calls are TRBV4-2 and TRBJ2-1; D is perhaps TRBD1 (6 bases). The germline gives CDR1 LGHNA, CDR2 YNFKEQ. The germline V and J ends were trimmed by 1 base and 3 bases, with 13 bases remaining between them. The CDR3 runs to 16 residues. The CDR3: CASSQGTGKGYNEQFF. CDR3 coding DNA: TGTGCCAGCAGCCAAGGTACAGGGAAGGGCTACAATGAGCAGTTCTTC.

The sample holds a few counts of this clonotype. The chain recombines TRBV7-7 with TRBJ2-3; 8 bases match TRBD2. With V trimmed by 1 base and J by 3 bases, 3 bases remained unmatched. Germline values: CDR1 SSHAT, CDR2 FNYEAQ (reference sequence). The CDR3 covers 15 residues. The CDR3 protein is CASSLGRGRTDTQYF. In DNA form, the CDR3 reads TGTGCCAGCAGCTTAGGACGCGGGAGGACAGATACGCAGTATTTT.

V is TRBV10-3 and J is TRBJ2-7, with 10 bases identical to TRBD1. This CDR3 comprises 15 residues. The V and J ends lost 4 bases and 6 bases, in that order; junction bases with no gene match: 9. CDR1 and CDR2 from the germline V gene are ENHRY and SYGVKD. The CDR3 is CAISGAWDRGREQYF. CDR3 nucleotide sequence: TGTGCCATCAGTGGTGCCTGGGACAGGGGACGCGAGCAGTACTTC.

The sample holds a few counts of this clonotype. The chain is built from TRBV5-1 and TRBJ2-1, with TRBD2 as a possible D gene (6 bases). The CDR3 is 14 residues long. Germline assignment: CDR1 SGHRS and CDR2 YFSETQ. The ends were cut back, 1 base at V and 1 base at J, with 6 bases in the middle. In nucleotides, the CDR3 is TGCGCCAGCAGCTTGCGGGAGTCCTACAATGAGCAGTTCTTC. It encodes CASSLRESYNEQFF.

The gene calls are TRBV10-3 and TRBJ2-1; the D is unclear. Trimming shortened V by 5 bases and J by 6 bases, and 8 bases separated the two germline ends. Germline CDR1 is ENHRY and CDR2 is SYGVKD. The CDR3 runs 12 residues. CDR3 sequence: CAISPLSNEQFF. The CDR3 nucleotides read TGTGCCATCAGTCCCCTCTCCAATGAGCAGTTCTTC.

The chain recombines TRBV12-3 or TRBV12-4 with TRBJ2-4; D might be TRBD2 (5 bases). This CDR3 contains 17 residues. Trimming left V 3 bases short and J 3 bases short, with 18 bases between. CDR3 in amino acids: CASSFPRTRYGKNIQYF. The CDR3 DNA reads as TGTGCCAGCAGTTTCCCTAGGACTCGCTATGGCAAAAACATTCAGTACTTC.

This clonotype has just a few counts. The J gene is TRBJ2-1, the V gene TRBV15; D is ambiguous. The CDR3 is made up of 13 amino acids. The germline CDR1 and CDR2 sequences are LNHNV and YYDKDF (reference sequence). The germline V and J ends were trimmed by 1 base and 8 bases, with 9 bases remaining between them. The CDR3 bases are TGTGCCACCAGCAGAGTCCTGGCCGATGAGCAGTTCTTC. Its translation: CATSRVLADEQFF. Full variable domain (missing parts from reference TRBV15 and TRBJ2-1): DAMVIQNPRYQVTQFGKPVTLSCSQTLNHNVMYWYQQKSSQAPKLLFHYYDKDFNNEADTPDNFQSRRPNTSFCFLDIRSPGLGDTAMYLCATSRVLADEQFFGPGTRLTVL.

This clonotype turned up a few times. This rearrangement joins TRBV12-3 or TRBV12-4 to TRBJ2-1, with TRBD2 matching 12 bases. This CDR3 has 15 residues. After removal of 5 bases from V and 6 bases from J, the junction contained 5 bases not matched to a gene. CDR3 loop: CASSPRTSGINEQFF. The CDR3 DNA reads TGTGCCAGCAGTCCTAGGACTAGCGGGATCAATGAGCAGTTCTTC.

The rearrangement joins TRBV2 to TRBJ2-7; D call uncertain. There are 14 residues in the CDR3. Per the germline V gene, CDR1 is SNHLY and CDR2 is FYNNEI. With 7 bases removed from V and 2 bases from J, the gap between germline ends came to 15 bases. The CDR3 region is CASKTTGPTYEQYF. In nucleotides, the CDR3 is TGTGCCAGCAAAACCACCGGGCCTACCTACGAGCAGTACTTC.

This clonotype was counted a few times. This chain's CDR3 is CASSLVTVGPTF. The DNA of the CDR3 is TGTGCCAGCAGCTTAGTAACTGTAGGACCCACCTTC. This sequence joins TRBV7-9 and TRBJ1-2; D is ambiguous. CDR1 SEHNR and CDR2 FQNEAQ come from the germline V gene (reference sequence). This CDR3 region has 12 residues. Trimming stripped 1 base from V and 13 bases from J, with 13 bases between.

This rearrangement joins TRBV11-2 to TRBJ2-3, with TRBD2 matching 8 bases. Looked up from germline, CDR1 is SGHAT and CDR2 is FQNNGV. The CDR3 covers 20 residues. Germline trimming cut 1 base from V and 3 bases from J; bases unmatched to any gene: 18. The chain's CDR3 is CASSLGSILRVTSGTDTQYF. CDR3 DNA sequence: TGTGCCAGCAGCTTAGGGTCTATTCTACGGGTTACTAGCGGAACAGATACGCAGTATTTT.

The CDR3 protein is CASRWDGRGYEQYF. In DNA form, the CDR3 reads TGTGCCAGCAGGTGGGACGGACGGGGCTACGAGCAGTACTTC. The chain is built from TRBV12-3 or TRBV12-4 and TRBJ2-7, with D possibly being TRBD1 or TRBD2 (5 bases each). V was clipped by 6 bases and J by 3 bases, with 15 bases between them. The CDR3 is 14 residues long.

There are a few counts of this clonotype. The rearrangement joins TRBV5-6 to TRBJ2-7; D remains ambiguous. V shed 0 bases and J shed 7 bases, with 8 bases lying between them. Germline V gene lookup returns CDR1 SGHDT and CDR2 YYEEEE. This CDR3 region has 12 residues. The CDR3, as DNA: TGTGCCAGCAGCTTGGGCTATCGAGAGCAGTACTTC. Translation: CASSLGYREQYF.

This clonotype was seen only a few times. The V gene is TRBV3-1, the J gene TRBJ2-1; D is undetermined. Between the trimmed V and J ends, which lost 6 bases and 5 bases, there was a span of 8 bases. From germline, CDR1 is LGHDT and CDR2 YNNKEL (reference sequence). The CDR3 is 12 amino acids. The CDR3 loop is CASSVIDNEQFF. CDR3 bases: TGTGCCAGCAGTGTGATCGACAATGAGCAGTTCTTC.

The sample holds many counts of this clonotype. The rearrangement uses TRBV29-1 and TRBJ2-1, with a weak D call TRBD2 (6 bases). Germline CDR1 reads SQVTM; CDR2 reads ANQGSEA. The CDR3 spans 16 residues. The V and J ends lost 4 bases and 0 bases respectively, with 16 bases between them. The CDR3: CSVVYLADSSYNEQFF. CDR3 nucleotides: TGCAGCGTTGTCTATTTAGCGGATAGCTCCTACAATGAGCAGTTCTTC.

The genes are TRBV18 and TRBJ2-2; TRBD1 might be the D (6 bases). Germline V gene lookup returns CDR1 KGHSH and CDR2 LQKENI. Between the trimmed V and J ends, which lost 2 bases and 1 base, there was a span of 8 bases. The CDR3 consists of 15 residues. The CDR3: CASSPLGQNTGELFF. Here the CDR3 DNA reads TGTGCCAGCTCACCATTGGGACAGAACACCGGGGAGCTGTTTTTT.

The V gene is TRBV6-2 or TRBV6-3, the J gene TRBJ1-1; TRBD1 matches 9 bases. The junction had 12 bases not matched to a gene; V was cut back by 2 bases and J by 14 bases. This CDR3 has 14 residues. CDR1 and CDR2 from the germline V gene are MNHEY and SVGEGT. The CDR3 loop is CASSYTTGGPGVFF. The CDR3 DNA reads as TGTGCCAGCAGTTACACCACAGGGGGCCCGGGTGTCTTCTTT.

At least ten counts were recorded for this clonotype. J is TRBJ1-2 and V is TRBV4-1, with a weak D call TRBD1 (6 bases). Germline V gives CDR1 MGHRA, CDR2 YSYEKL. The CDR3 sequence is 14 residues long. Trimming removed 0 bases from V and 6 bases from J, with 11 bases in between. CDR3 sequence: CASSQDGRGNGYTF. CDR3 nucleotide sequence: TGCGCCAGCAGCCAAGACGGCAGGGGAAATGGCTACACCTTC.

This clonotype was counted a few times. The rearrangement joins TRBV5-1 to TRBJ2-5; a weak D match, TRBD1 (6 bases). The CDR3 covers 13 residues. Germline V gene lookup returns CDR1 SGHRS and CDR2 YFSETQ. Deletions cut 6 bases from V and 2 bases from J, with 11 bases between. The CDR3: CASTLGQQETQYF. DNA of the CDR3: TGCGCCAGCACCCTCGGACAGCAAGAGACCCAGTACTTC.

This clonotype was seen many times. The chain links TRBV20-1 to TRBJ2-2; the D gene is possibly TRBD1 (6 bases). Germline V gene sequence: CDR1 DFQATT, CDR2 SNEGSKA (reference sequence). V was trimmed by 1 base and J by 1 base, leaving 10 bases between them. The length of the CDR3 is 15 residues. CDR3 amino acids: CSARALQGNTGELFF. The CDR3 bases are TGCAGTGCTAGAGCGTTACAGGGGAACACCGGGGAGCTGTTTTTT.

The CDR3 sequence: CASSYSGLGGANVLTF. CDR3 sequence (DNA): TGTGCCAGCAGTTACTCTGGGCTCGGTGGGGCCAACGTCCTGACTTTC. This chain joins TRBV6-5 and TRBJ2-6, with no clear D. Germline CDR1 and CDR2: MNHEY and SVGAGI. The CDR3 is made up of 16 amino acids. Trimming pared 0 bases from V and 3 bases from J, leaving 9 bases between.

The sample holds many counts of this clonotype. V and J are TRBV12-3 or TRBV12-4 and TRBJ2-3; no definite D call. The V gene lost 6 bases and the J gene lost 0 bases, with 7 bases spanning the gap. The CDR3 runs 13 residues. CDR3 bases: TGTGCCAGCAGAGTGGGGAGCACAGATACGCAGTATTTT. Protein product: CASRVGSTDTQYF.

The J gene is TRBJ2-3, the V gene TRBV12-3 or TRBV12-4, with 11 positions matching TRBD2. This CDR3 comprises 17 residues. J gave up 4 bases and V 3 bases, and 9 bases lay outside the gene matches. This chain's CDR3 is CASSLPQTSGTADTQYF. CDR3 nucleotide sequence: TGTGCCAGCAGTTTGCCCCAGACTAGCGGGACGGCAGATACGCAGTATTTT.